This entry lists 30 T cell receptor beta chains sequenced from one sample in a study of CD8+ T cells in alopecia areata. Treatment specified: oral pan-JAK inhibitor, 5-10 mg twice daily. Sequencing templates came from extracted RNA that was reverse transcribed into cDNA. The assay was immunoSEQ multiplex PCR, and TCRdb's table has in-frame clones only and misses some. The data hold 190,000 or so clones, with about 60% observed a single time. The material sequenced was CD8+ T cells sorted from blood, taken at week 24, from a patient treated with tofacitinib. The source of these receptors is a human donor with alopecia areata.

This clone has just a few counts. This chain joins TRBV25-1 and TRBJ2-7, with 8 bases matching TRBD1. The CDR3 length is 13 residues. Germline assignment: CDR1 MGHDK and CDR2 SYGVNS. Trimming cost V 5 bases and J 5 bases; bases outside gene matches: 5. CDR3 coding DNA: TGTGCCAGCAGTCTCGGACAGGGTAACGAGCAGTACTTC. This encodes CASSLGQGNEQYF.

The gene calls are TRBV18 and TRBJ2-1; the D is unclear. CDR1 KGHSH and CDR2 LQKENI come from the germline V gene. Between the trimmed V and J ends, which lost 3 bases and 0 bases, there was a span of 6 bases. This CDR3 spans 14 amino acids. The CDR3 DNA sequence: TGTGCCAGCTCACCGAAAAGCTCCTACAATGAGCAGTTCTTC. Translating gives CASSPKSSYNEQFF.

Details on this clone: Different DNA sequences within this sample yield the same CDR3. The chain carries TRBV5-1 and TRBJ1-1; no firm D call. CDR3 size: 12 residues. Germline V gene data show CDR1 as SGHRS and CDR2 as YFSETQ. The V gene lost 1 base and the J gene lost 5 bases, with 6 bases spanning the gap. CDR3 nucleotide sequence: TGCGCCAGCAGCTTGTCGGGGACTGAAGCTTTCTTT. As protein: CASSLSGTEAFF.

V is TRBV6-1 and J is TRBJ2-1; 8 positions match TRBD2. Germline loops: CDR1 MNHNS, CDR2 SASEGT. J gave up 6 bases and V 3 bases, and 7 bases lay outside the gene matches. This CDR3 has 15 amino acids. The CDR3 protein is CASSEAGGSGNEQFF. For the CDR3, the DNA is TGTGCCAGCAGTGAGGCGGGGGGCTCGGGCAATGAGCAGTTCTTC.

CDR3 in DNA: TGTGCCAGCAGCTTAGTAGAGACCCAGTACTTC. It codes for CASSLVETQYF. The chain has TRBV7-2 and TRBJ2-5; no reliable D call. The CDR3 runs to 11 residues. V was cut by 1 base and J by 4 bases, with 1 base left in between. Germline CDR1 SGHTA, CDR2 FQGNSA. Full variable domain (rest looked up from reference TRBV7-2 and TRBJ2-5): GAGVSQSPSNKVTEKGKDVELRCDPISGHTALYWYRQSLGQGLEFLIYFQGNSAPDKSGLPSDRFSAERTGGSVSTLTIQRTQQEDSAVYLCASSLVETQYFGPGTRLLVL.

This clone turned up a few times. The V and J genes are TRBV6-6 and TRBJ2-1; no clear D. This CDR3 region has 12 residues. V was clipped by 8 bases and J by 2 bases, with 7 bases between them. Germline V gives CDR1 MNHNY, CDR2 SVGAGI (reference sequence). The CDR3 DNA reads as TGTGCCAGCGGCTTTCCCTACAATGAGCAGTTCTTC. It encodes CASGFPYNEQFF.

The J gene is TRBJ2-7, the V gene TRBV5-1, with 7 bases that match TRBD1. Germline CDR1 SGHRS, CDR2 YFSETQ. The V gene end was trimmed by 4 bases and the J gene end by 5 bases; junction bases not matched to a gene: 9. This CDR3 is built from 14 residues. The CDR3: CASSPIGQADEQYF. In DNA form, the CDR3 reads TGCGCCAGCAGCCCGATCGGACAGGCTGACGAGCAGTACTTC.

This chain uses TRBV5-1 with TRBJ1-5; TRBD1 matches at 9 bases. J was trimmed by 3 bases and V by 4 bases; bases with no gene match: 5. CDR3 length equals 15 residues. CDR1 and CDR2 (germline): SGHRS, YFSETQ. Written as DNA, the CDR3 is TGCGCCAGCAGCCGGTGGACAGGGGCCAATCAGCCCCAGCATTTT. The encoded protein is CASSRWTGANQPQHF.

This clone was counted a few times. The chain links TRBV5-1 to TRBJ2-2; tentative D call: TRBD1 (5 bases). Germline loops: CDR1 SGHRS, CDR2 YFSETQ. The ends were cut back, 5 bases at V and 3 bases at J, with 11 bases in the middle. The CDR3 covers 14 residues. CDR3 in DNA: TGCGCCAGCAGAAGGGGCCCCTACACCGGGGAGCTGTTTTTT. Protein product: CASRRGPYTGELFF.

The CDR3 protein is CASSLDLEPLNTEAFF. CDR3 DNA: TGTGCCAGCAGCTTAGATCTCGAGCCCTTGAACACTGAAGCTTTCTTT. This rearrangement joins TRBV7-8 to TRBJ1-1, with D uncertain. Trimming removed 1 base from V and 0 bases from J, with 12 bases in between. CDR3 length: 16 residues. CDR1 and CDR2 from the germline V gene are SGHVS and FQNEAQ.

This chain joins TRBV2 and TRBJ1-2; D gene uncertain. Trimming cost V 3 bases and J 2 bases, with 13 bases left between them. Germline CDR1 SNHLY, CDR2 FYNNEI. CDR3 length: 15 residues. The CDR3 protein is CASSDNQSGNYGYTF. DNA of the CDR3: TGTGCCAGCAGTGATAACCAGTCCGGAAACTATGGCTACACCTTC.

The CDR3 sequence: CASSDPMLPGSVEQFF. Written as DNA, the CDR3 is TGCGCCAGCAGCGACCCGATGTTACCCGGGAGTGTTGAGCAGTTCTTC. V gene TRBV4-1 combines with J gene TRBJ2-1; maybe TRBD2 (6 bases). Trimming removed 5 bases at V and 9 bases at J, with 23 bases between. Germline CDR1 and CDR2: MGHRA and YSYEKL. CDR3 length equals 16 residues.

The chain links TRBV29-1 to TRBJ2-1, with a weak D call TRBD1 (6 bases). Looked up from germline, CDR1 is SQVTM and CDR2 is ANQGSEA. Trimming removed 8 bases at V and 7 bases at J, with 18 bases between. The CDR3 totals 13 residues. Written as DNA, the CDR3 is TGCAGCATAATCCCCACCACAGGGAATGAGCAGTTCTTC. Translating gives CSIIPTTGNEQFF.

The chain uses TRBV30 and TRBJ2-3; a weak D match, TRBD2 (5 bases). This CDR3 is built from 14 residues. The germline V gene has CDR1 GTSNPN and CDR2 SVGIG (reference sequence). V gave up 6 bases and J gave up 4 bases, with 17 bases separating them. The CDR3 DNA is TGTGCCTGCCCCCTCGGGATGGGATCAGATACGCAGTATTTT. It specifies CACPLGMGSDTQYF.

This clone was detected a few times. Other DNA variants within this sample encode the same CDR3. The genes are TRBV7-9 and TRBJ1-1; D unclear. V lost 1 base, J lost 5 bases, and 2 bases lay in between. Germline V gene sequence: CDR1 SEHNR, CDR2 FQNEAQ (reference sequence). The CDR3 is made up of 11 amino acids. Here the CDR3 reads CASSLGTEAFF. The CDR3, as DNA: TGTGCCAGCAGCTTAGGGACTGAAGCTTTCTTT.

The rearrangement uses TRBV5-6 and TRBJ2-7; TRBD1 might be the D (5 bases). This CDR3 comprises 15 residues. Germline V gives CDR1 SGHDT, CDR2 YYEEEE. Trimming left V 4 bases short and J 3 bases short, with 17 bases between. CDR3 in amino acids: CASSLGIGQGYEQYF. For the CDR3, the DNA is TGTGCCAGCAGCCTGGGTATAGGACAAGGCTACGAGCAGTACTTC. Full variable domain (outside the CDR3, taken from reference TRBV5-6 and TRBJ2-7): DAGVTQSPTHLIKTRGQQVTLRCSPKSGHDTVSWYQQALGQGPQFIFQYYEEEERQRGNFPDRFSGHQFPNYSSELNVNALLLGDSALYLCASSLGIGQGYEQYFGPGTRLTVT.

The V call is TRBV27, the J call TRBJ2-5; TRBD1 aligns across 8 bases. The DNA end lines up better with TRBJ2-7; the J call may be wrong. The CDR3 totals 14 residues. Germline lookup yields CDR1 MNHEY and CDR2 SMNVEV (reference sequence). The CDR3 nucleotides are TGTGCCAGCCGGACCTGGACAGGGTCCTACGAGCAGTACTTC. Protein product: CASRTWTGSYEQYF.

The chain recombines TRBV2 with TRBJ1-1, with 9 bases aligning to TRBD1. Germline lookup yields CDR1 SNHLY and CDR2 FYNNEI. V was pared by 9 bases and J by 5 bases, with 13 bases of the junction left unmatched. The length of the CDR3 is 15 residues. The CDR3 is CARVLLRTGDTEAFF. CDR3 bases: TGTGCCAGGGTCCTTCTCAGGACAGGGGATACTGAAGCTTTCTTT.

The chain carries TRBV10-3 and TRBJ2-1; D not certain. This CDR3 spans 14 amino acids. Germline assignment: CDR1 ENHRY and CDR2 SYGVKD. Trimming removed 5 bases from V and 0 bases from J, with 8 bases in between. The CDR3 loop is CAISPPSSYNEQFF. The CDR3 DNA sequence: TGTGCCATCAGTCCCCCTAGCTCCTACAATGAGCAGTTCTTC.

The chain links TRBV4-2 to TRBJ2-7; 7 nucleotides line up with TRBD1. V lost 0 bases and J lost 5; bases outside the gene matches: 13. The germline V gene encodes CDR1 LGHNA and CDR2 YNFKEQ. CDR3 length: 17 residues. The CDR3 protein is CASSQDSGLEGANEQYF. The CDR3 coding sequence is TGTGCCAGCAGCCAAGATTCGGGCCTCGAGGGGGCCAACGAGCAGTACTTC.

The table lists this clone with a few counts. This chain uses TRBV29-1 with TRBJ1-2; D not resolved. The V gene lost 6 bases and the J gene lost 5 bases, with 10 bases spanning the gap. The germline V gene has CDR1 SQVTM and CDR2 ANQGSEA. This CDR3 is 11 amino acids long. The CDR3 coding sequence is TGCAGCGTCGTCCTTGGTTATGGCTACACCTTC. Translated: CSVVLGYGYTF.

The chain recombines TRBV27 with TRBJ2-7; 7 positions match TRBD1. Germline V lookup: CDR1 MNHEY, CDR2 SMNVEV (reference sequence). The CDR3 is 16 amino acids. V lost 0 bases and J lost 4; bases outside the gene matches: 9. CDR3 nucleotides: TGTGCCAGCAGTTTATCCCATGGGACAGCCAGATACGAGCAGTACTTC. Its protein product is CASSLSHGTARYEQYF.

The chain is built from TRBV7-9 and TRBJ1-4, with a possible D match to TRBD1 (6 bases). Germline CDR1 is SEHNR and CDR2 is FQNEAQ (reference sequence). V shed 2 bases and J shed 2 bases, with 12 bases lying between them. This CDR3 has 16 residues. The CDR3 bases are TGTGCCAGCAGCTTAACTGCAGGGGAGACTAATGAAAAACTGTTTTTT. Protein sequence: CASSLTAGETNEKLFF.

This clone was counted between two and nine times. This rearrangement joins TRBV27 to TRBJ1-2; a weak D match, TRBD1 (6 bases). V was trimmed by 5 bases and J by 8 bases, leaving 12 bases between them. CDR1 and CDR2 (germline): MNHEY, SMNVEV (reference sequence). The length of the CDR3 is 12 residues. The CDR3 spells CASSQGGNGYTF. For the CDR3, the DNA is TGTGCCAGCAGTCAAGGGGGAAACGGCTACACCTTC.

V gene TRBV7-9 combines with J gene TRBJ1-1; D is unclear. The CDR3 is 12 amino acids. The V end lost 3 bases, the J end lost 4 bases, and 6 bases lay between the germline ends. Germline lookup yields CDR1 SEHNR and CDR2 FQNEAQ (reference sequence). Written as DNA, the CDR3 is TGTGCCAGCAGCTTTTCCTCCACTGAAGCTTTCTTT. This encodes CASSFSSTEAFF.

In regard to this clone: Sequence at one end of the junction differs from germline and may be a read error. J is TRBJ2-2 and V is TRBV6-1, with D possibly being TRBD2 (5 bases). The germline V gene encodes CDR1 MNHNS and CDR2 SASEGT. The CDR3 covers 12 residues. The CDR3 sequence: CASSLGTGELVF. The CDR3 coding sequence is TGTGCCAGCAGTTTGGGTACCGGGGAGCTGGTTTTT.

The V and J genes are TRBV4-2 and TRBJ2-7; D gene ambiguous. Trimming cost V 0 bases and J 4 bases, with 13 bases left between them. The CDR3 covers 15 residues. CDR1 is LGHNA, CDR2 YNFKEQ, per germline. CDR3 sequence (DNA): TGTGCCAGCAGCCAAGAGTGGGTGGGGTATTACGAGCAGTACTTC. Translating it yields CASSQEWVGYYEQYF.

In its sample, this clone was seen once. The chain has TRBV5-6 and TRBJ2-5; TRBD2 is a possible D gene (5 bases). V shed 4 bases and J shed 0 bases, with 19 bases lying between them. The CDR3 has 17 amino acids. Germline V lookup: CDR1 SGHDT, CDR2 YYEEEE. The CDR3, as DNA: TGTGCCAGCAGCCCACCCGAGCAGACGGGAAACCAAGAGACCCAGTACTTC. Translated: CASSPPEQTGNQETQYF.

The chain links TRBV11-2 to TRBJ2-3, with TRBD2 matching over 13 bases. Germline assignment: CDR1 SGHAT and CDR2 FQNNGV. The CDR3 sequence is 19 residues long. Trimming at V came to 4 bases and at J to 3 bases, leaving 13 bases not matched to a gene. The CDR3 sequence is CASSSTGLAGITRTDTQYF. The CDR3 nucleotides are TGTGCCAGCAGCTCCACGGGACTAGCGGGGATCACGAGGACAGATACGCAGTATTTT.

CDR3 sequence: CASSDGGRDIQYF. CDR3 in DNA: TGTGCCAGCAGTGACGGGGGGCGAGACATTCAGTACTTC. The genes are TRBV2 and TRBJ2-4; TRBD2 might be the D (7 bases). V was shortened by 3 bases and J by 8 bases, with 11 bases between the two germline ends. This CDR3 spans 13 amino acids. Germline V gives CDR1 SNHLY, CDR2 FYNNEI.